A single sample gave rise to the 17 T cell receptor beta chains below, sequenced in a study of shared clonotypes between healthy human individuals. Measured with immunoSEQ multiplex PCR; TCRdb has only the in-frame clones, and not every one. The repertoire holds over 2 million clones, roughly 96% seen once, with roughly 0.13% in the top ten. The sequenced sample was naive CD4+ T cells sorted from blood. Subset given: CD45RA+ positively selected. Source of these receptors: a man aged 18-30 years in good health.

This chain uses TRBV5-5 with TRBJ2-2, with TRBD2 matching 14 bases. Germline V gene lookup returns CDR1 SGHKS and CDR2 YYEKEE (reference sequence). The CDR3 sequence is 15 residues long. Trimming at V came to 4 bases and at J to 5 bases, leaving 1 base not matched to a gene. In DNA form, the CDR3 reads TGTGCCAGCAGCGGACTAGCGGGAGGTACCGGGGAGCTGTTTTTT. Translated, it gives CASSGLAGGTGELFF.

The V call is TRBV5-4, the J call TRBJ2-1, with TRBD2 identical over 8 bases. Germline values: CDR1 SGHNT, CDR2 YYREEE (reference sequence). The CDR3 extends over 16 amino acids. V dropped 0 bases and J dropped 4; count of bases not matched to a gene: 6. Here the CDR3 reads CASSLVGSGIYNEQFF. The DNA for the CDR3 is TGTGCCAGCAGCTTGGTCGGTAGCGGGATATACAATGAGCAGTTCTTC.

This clone was counted once. This chain connects TRBV6-5 to TRBJ1-2; 8 bases are shared with TRBD1. J was trimmed by 4 bases and V by 9 bases; bases with no gene match: 4. This CDR3 region has 12 residues. The germline CDR1 and CDR2 sequences are MNHEY and SVGAGI. CDR3 sequence (DNA): TGTGCCAGTCAGGGGGCAAGCTATGGCTACACCTTC. As protein: CASQGASYGYTF.

As concerns this clone: In the same sample, other DNA sequences code for this CDR3. CDR3: CASSYLSSYEQYF. In DNA, the CDR3 is TGTGCCAGCAGTTACCTCAGCTCCTACGAGCAGTACTTC. The chain recombines TRBV6-6 with TRBJ2-7; no firm D call. CDR3 length: 13 residues. Trimming shortened V by 2 bases and J by 0 bases, and 5 bases separated the two germline ends. Germline values: CDR1 MNHNY, CDR2 SVGAGI (reference sequence).

The chain links TRBV9 to TRBJ2-3, with 7 bases identical to TRBD2. The V gene end was trimmed by 0 bases and the J gene end by 5 bases; junction bases not matched to a gene: 9. CDR1 and CDR2 from the germline V gene are SGDLS and YYNGEE. This CDR3 has 16 amino acids. CDR3 bases: TGTGCCAGCAGCGTAGCTATCTCGGGGGGTGGAGATACGCAGTATTTT. Protein product: CASSVAISGGGDTQYF. Combining the CDR3 with reference TRBV9 and TRBJ2-3 gives the whole variable domain DSGVTQTPKHLITATGQRVTLRCSPRSGDLSVYWYQQSLDQGLQFLIQYYNGEERAKGNILERFSAQQFPDLHSELNLSSLELGDSALYFCASSVAISGGGDTQYFGPGTRLTVL.

The chain uses TRBV5-6 and TRBJ1-2; 9 bases agree with TRBD1. The CDR3 consists of 15 residues. V gave up 4 bases and J gave up 4 bases; unmatched junction bases: 8. Germline CDR1 SGHDT, CDR2 YYEEEE. CDR3 amino acids: CASSPGTGRPYGYTF. Written as DNA, the CDR3 is TGTGCCAGCAGCCCTGGGACAGGGCGACCCTATGGCTACACCTTC.

CDR3 amino acids: CASSLGQGDTDTQYF. DNA of the CDR3: TGCGCCAGCAGCTTGGGACAGGGGGACACAGATACGCAGTATTTT. This sequence joins TRBV5-1 and TRBJ2-3, with TRBD1 matching 9 bases. Germline lookup yields CDR1 SGHRS and CDR2 YFSETQ. This CDR3 has 15 amino acids. V gave up 0 bases and J gave up 2 bases; unmatched junction bases: 1.

Worth noting for this clone: The sample holds other DNA sequences that translate to the same CDR3. The V and J genes are TRBV5-4 and TRBJ2-5, with unresolved D. Germline lookup yields CDR1 SGHNT and CDR2 YYREEE (reference sequence). Trimming left V 0 bases short and J 5 bases short, with 8 bases between. The CDR3 has 13 residues. CDR3 sequence reads: CASSLGQGETQYF. Written as DNA, the CDR3 is TGTGCCAGCAGCTTGGGCCAAGGGGAGACCCAGTACTTC.

The chain is built from TRBV30 and TRBJ2-3; D unresolved. The CDR3 spans 13 residues. The germline V and J ends were trimmed by 3 bases and 3 bases, with 10 bases remaining between them. In germline, CDR1 is GTSNPN, CDR2 SVGIG (reference sequence). The CDR3 DNA follows: TGTGCCTGGAGGGTTAAACTTACAGATACGCAGTATTTT. Its protein is CAWRVKLTDTQYF.

The chain employs TRBV5-4 and TRBJ2-2; tentative D call: TRBD1 (6 bases). CDR1 and CDR2 from the germline V gene are SGHNT and YYREEE (reference sequence). CDR3 size: 16 residues. V lost 4 bases to trimming and J lost 2 bases, with 15 bases between them. CDR3 sequence: CASSRWGRGNTGELFF. Here the CDR3 DNA reads TGTGCCAGCAGCCGATGGGGCAGGGGAAACACCGGGGAGCTGTTTTTT.

This sequence joins TRBV30 and TRBJ2-1, with D unresolved. The germline V and J ends were trimmed by 7 bases and 9 bases, with 10 bases remaining between them. There are 10 residues in the CDR3. CDR1 and CDR2 (germline): GTSNPN, SVGIG (reference sequence). The CDR3 DNA is TGTGCCTCCTCCGGCGGTGAGCAGTTCTTC. Translated: CASSGGEQFF.

The chain links TRBV2 to TRBJ2-1; the match to TRBD2 covers 10 bases. Unmatched junction bases numbered 9, after V lost 9 bases and J lost 10 bases. The V gene's germline CDR1 is SNHLY and CDR2 FYNNEI. The CDR3 contains 13 residues. CDR3 in amino acids: CASTGTSASEQFF. DNA of the CDR3: TGTGCCAGTACCGGGACTAGCGCCTCGGAGCAGTTCTTC.

The chain employs TRBV6-5 and TRBJ2-7, with TRBD2 identical over 9 bases. The CDR3 totals 16 residues. Germline values: CDR1 MNHEY, CDR2 SVGAGI. J was trimmed by 4 bases and V by 2 bases; bases with no gene match: 9. CDR3 sequence reads: CASSYGQRGDLYEQYF. For the CDR3, the DNA is TGTGCCAGCAGTTACGGCCAGCGGGGGGATCTTTACGAGCAGTACTTC.

The V call is TRBV9, the J call TRBJ1-2; weak D call: TRBD1 (5 bases). With 0 bases removed from V and 7 bases from J, the gap between germline ends came to 13 bases. CDR1 and CDR2 (germline): SGDLS, YYNGEE. CDR3 length: 14 amino acids. The CDR3 DNA is TGTGCCAGCAGCGTAGAATTAGGGGACCGTGGCTACACCTTC. It codes for CASSVELGDRGYTF.

V gene TRBV5-6 combines with J gene TRBJ2-7, with TRBD1 matching 7 bases. The CDR3 extends over 15 amino acids. The ends lost 4 bases at V and 4 bases at J; junction bases unmatched: 11. Germline CDR1 and CDR2: SGHDT and YYEEEE. The CDR3 coding sequence is TGTGCCAGCAGCCCTTCAAAGGGGGCTAAATACGAGCAGTACTTC. This encodes CASSPSKGAKYEQYF.

In DNA, the CDR3 is TGTGCTAGTGGTCCGTACCTAACAGGGGACTACAATGAGCAGTTCTTC. It encodes CASGPYLTGDYNEQFF. The V and J genes are TRBV12-5 and TRBJ2-1; TRBD1 agrees at 7 bases. The CDR3 contains 16 residues. The trim removed 5 bases at V and 3 bases at J, leaving 10 bases unmatched. The germline gives CDR1 LGHNT, CDR2 FRNRAP.

This chain joins TRBV30 and TRBJ1-1; D gene unclear. Between the trimmed V and J ends, which lost 4 bases and 4 bases, there was a span of 10 bases. Germline CDR1 and CDR2: GTSNPN and SVGIG (reference sequence). This CDR3 is built from 12 residues. The CDR3 DNA reads TGTGCCTGGACGGTTCCCCTCACTGAAGCTTTCTTT. It translates to CAWTVPLTEAFF.